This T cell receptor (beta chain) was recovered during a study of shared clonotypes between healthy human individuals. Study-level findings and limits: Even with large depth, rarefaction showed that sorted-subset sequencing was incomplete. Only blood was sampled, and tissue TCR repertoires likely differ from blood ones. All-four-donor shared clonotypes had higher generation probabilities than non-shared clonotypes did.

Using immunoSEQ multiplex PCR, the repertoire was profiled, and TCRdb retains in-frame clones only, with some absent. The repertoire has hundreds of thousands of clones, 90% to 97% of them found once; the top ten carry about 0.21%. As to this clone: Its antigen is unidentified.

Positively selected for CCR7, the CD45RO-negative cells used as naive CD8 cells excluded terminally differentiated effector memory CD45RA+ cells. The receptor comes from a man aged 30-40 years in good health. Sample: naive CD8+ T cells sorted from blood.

CDR3 bases: TGTGCCAGCAGCCAAGTGTGGGGGACTGCGGCCTACAATGAGCAGTTCTTC. Translation: CASSQVWGTAAYNEQFF. The chain has TRBV14 and TRBJ2-1, with D perhaps TRBD2 (6 bases). This CDR3 is 17 amino acids long. The ends were cut back, 1 base at V and 2 bases at J, with 15 bases in the middle. Germline CDR1 SGHDN, CDR2 FVKESK.